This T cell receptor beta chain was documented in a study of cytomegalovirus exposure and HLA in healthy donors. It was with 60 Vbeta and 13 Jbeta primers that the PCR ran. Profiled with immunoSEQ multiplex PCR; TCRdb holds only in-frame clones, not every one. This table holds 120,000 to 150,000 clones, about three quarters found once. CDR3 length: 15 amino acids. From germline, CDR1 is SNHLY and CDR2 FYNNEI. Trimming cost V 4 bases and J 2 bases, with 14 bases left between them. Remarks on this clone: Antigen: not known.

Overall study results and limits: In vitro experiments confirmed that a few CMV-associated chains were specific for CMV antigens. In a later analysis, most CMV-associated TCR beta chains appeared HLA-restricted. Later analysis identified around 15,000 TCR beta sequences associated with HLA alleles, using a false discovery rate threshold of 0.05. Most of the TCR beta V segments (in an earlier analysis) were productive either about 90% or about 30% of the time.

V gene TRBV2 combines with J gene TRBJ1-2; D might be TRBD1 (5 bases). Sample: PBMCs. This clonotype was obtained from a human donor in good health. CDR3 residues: CASSGLRQRNYGYTF. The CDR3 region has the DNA TGTGCCAGCAGTGGCCTCCGACAGAGAAACTATGGCTACACCTTC. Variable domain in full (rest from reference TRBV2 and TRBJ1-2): EPEVTQTPSHQVTQMGQEVILRCVPISNHLYFYWYRQILGQKVEFLVSFYNNEISEKSEIFDDQFSVERPDGSNFTLKIRSTKLEDSAMYFCASSGLRQRNYGYTFGSGTRLTVV.